Many counts were recorded for the clone carrying this T cell receptor (beta chain). The sample comes from a study of T cells in Graves' hyperthyroidism and ophthalmopathy. V was pared by 2 bases and J by 6 bases, with 8 bases between. There are 12 residues in the CDR3. Germline assignment: CDR1 SNHLY and CDR2 FYNNEI. There were TCR beta CDR3 regions amplified from RNA transcripts. Using the HTBI primer set, a first-round RT-PCR was run on the TCR CDR3. TCRdb used MiXCR to reprocess the multiplex PCR reads, holding one entry per CDR3 protein. The profile shows 600,000 to 750,000 distinct CDR3 sequences, 17% of them singletons.

The chain has TRBV2 and TRBJ2-7, with D possibly being TRBD2 (5 bases). Input material: blood. The origin of this receptor is a man aged 45-60 years with Graves' hyperthyroidism. Here the CDR3 reads CASSELAREQYF. The CDR3 nucleotides read TGTGCCAGCAGTGAACTAGCCCGCGAGCAGTACTTC.